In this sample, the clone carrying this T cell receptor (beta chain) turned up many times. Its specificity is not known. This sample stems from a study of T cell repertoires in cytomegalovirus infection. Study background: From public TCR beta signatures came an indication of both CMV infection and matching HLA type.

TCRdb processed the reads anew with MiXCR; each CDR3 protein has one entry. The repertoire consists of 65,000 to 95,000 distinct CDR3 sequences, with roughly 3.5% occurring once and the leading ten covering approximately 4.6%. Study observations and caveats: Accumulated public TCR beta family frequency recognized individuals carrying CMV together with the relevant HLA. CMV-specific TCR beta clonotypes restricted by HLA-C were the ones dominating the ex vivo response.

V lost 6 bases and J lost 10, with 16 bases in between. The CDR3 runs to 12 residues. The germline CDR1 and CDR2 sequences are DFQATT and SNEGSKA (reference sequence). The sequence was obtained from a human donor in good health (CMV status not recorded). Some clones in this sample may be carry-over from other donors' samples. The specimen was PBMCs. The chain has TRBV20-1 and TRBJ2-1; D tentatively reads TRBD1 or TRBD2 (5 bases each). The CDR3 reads CSANGADGEQFF. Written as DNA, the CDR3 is TGCAGTGCCAACGGGGCCGATGGGGAGCAGTTCTTC.